This T cell receptor (beta chain) was documented in a study of T cells in Graves' hyperthyroidism and ophthalmopathy. Amplification yielded TCR beta CDR3 regions, with RNA transcripts as the source. First-round RT-PCR targeting the TCR CDR3 was performed with the HTBI primer set. Each CDR3 protein is one row after TCRdb ran MiXCR on the multiplex PCR reads. The table lists 600,000 or so distinct CDR3 sequences, around 16% of them singletons, with less than 4.5% in the top ten. The CDR3 is made up of 14 amino acids. The V and J ends lost 3 bases and 1 base respectively, with 10 bases between them. Germline V lookup: CDR1 LNHDA, CDR2 SQIVND (reference sequence).

The specimen was blood. The chain combines TRBV19 with TRBJ2-7, with D possibly matching TRBD2 (5 bases). This sequence was found in a woman in her 30s with Graves' hyperthyroidism. This CDR3 reads CASSIGIGSYEQYF. CDR3 bases: TGTGCCAGTAGTATCGGGATAGGGTCCTACGAGCAGTACTTC.